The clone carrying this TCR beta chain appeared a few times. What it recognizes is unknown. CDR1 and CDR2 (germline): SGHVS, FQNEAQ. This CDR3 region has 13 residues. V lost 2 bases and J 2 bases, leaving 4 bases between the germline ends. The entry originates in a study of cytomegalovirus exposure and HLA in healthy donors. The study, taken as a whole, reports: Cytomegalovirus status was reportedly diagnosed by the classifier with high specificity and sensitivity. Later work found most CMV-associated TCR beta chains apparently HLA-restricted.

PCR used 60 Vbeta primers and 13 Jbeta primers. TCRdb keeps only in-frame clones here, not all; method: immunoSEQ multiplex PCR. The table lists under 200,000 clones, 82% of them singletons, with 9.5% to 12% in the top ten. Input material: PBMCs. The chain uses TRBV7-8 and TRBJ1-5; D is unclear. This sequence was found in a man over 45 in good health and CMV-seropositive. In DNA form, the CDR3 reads TGTGCCAGCAGCTTACAGGGCAATCAGCCCCAGCATTTT. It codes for CASSLQGNQPQHF.